Described below is a single TCR beta chain sequence and its context. The antigen it binds to is not known. No much larger clonotype is one base removed from it; base qualities were not supplied. The High Capacity cDNA Reverse Transcription Kit was used to reverse transcribe all of the isolated RNA, meaning that expressed TCRB transcripts were what got sequenced. Survey-depth immunoSEQ sequencing was performed on stem cell-like memory T cell samples, with an average of roughly 1 million total reads per sample. Sorted cells were lysed in RLT buffer, and RNA was extracted using DNase-treated RNeasy Micro or Mini kits according to cell number. Each cell subset was processed separately to prevent cross-contamination, with patient and healthy donor samples processed together. The immunoSEQ multiplex PCR was used to amplify TCRB sequences from cDNA, yielding 87-bp fragments that span the CDR3 region. The amplicons were sequenced using the Illumina HiSeq platform. As for how the authors treated the data: PCR bias was corrected computationally using synthetic template baselines, and reads within Hamming distance 2 were collapsed, with unmergeable singletons discarded. By aligning reads against IMGT, V, D and J genes, CDR3 length, and insertions or deletions at six rearrangement sites were assigned. Within each subset, clonotype counts were normalized to the number of sorted cells before true diversity and Gini coefficients were calculated with the tcR R package. Repertoire sharing was quantified using the overlap coefficient calculated on TCRB nucleotide sequences. The table comes from immuneACCESS by way of TCRdb, which keeps in-frame sequences with V and J called. Part of the clones is missing from these tables; in studies checked, under half for an unresolved V gene and the rest for unknown reasons. From that table come the V and J calls and clone size; the DNA was used to work out D and trimming. Across this sample there are around 25,000 clones, with over 65% seen only once. The ten largest clonotypes hold roughly 1.2% of the sample.

A single peripheral blood draw of approximately 0.11 L on average was collected from each donor into heparinised tubes. Naive, central memory, regulatory and stem cell-like memory CD4+ T cells were sorted on a BD FACSAria II using a panel including CD45RO, CCR7, CD25, CD127, CD95 and CD27. Every sorted population had a purity above 95%. PBMCs were isolated right away by Lymphoprep density gradient centrifugation and were stained directly, without culture. To minimize batch effects, samples were stained and sorted in pairs, one healthy donor with one patient per experiment. This entry comes from a study of beta chain features in type 1 diabetes (dated by TCRdb to the late 2010s). Concerning the study at large: Mean age, gender distribution, total cell number and subset yield were not different between patients and healthy donors. Across all samples, approximately 100 million sorted cells were examined, and cell number per subset correlated strongly with RNA yield. The study compared TCRB repertoires of sorted circulating CD4+ T cell subsets between recently diagnosed type 1 diabetes patients and matched healthy donors. Regulatory and stem cell-like memory subsets were isolated from only 8 patients and roughly eight healthy donors, whereas naive and central memory subsets came from all 28 donors.

The CDR3 contains 16 residues, cysteine and phenylalanine counted. The retained sequence is limited to the CDR3, 48 bases, with the frame set at the first base. The germline V gene encodes CDR1 SGHVS and CDR2 FQNEAQ. V is reduced by 3 bases and J by 1 base, leaving a spacing of 13 bases between them. On the study overall, not on this receptor specifically: Because cDNA was sequenced instead of genomic DNA, highly expressing activated cells could be over-represented, though the groups showed no difference in activation or CD3 levels. Shorter templates might have been favored by PCR, but patient and control samples were amplified and corrected together, so both groups would have been affected equally by any skew. Type 1 diabetes patients showed a moderate but significant shortening of TCRB CDR3 length in all four CD4+ subsets. Fewer insertions and more nucleotide deletions at VDJ recombination sites were observed in patients with type 1 diabetes, implying thymic rearrangement abnormalities. The naive, central memory and regulatory TCRB repertoires appeared to resemble one another more closely among patients than among healthy donors. Only small numbers of individuals were included in the HLA sub-analyses, which left unresolved whether HLA type had any influence on TCRB rearrangement.

This TCR came from a woman between 35 and 50 years old with type 1 diabetes. Here the chain combines TRBV7-8 and TRBJ1-3; a weak D assignment points to TRBD1 (5 bases agree). Source material: stem cell memory CD4+ T cells from blood. The cell subset or site label here, explained by the study, means: stem cell-like memory CD4+ T cells. Read as DNA, the sequence is TGTGCCAGCAGCTTCAGGGCCGTACAGTCTGGAAACACCATATATTTT. This sequence encodes CASSFRAVQSGNTIYF.